Listed here is a single T cell receptor (beta chain). J was trimmed by 1 base and V by 0 bases; bases with no gene match: 11. The length of the CDR3 is 19 residues. Germline values: CDR1 SGHKS, CDR2 YYEKEE (reference sequence). This specimen comes from a study of blood T cell repertoires in COVID-19. Authors' analysis steps: Amplification with reference gene primers provided the estimates of nucleated cell counts. Profiling relied on immunoSEQ multiplex PCR, and the TCRdb table lists in-frame clones only, not all of them. V and J calls and clone size come straight from that table; D and trimming were deduced from the DNA. This sample has about 80,000 clones, with roughly 90% found just once.

Sequences were obtained from peripheral blood. The sequence derives from a woman at least 80 years old with active or convalescent COVID-19. The chain combines TRBV5-5 with TRBJ1-4; TRBD1 matches 8 bases. The CDR3 region has the DNA TGTGCCAGCAGCTTGGCCGAAACAGGGGGTTCGTTAACTAATGAAAAACTGTTTTTT. Protein product: CASSLAETGGSLTNEKLFF.